This T cell receptor (beta chain) was sequenced during a study of cytomegalovirus exposure and HLA in healthy donors. General observations from the study: The authors enumerated over 150 TCR beta chains as linked to cytomegalovirus. In presence/absence analyses, roughly uniform sequencing depth across donors was assumed.

Concerning this clone itself: Its antigen remains unknown.

The PCR ran on 60 Vbeta and 13 Jbeta primers. In the original analysis: Later work found 65 million to 90 million unique TCR beta chains, with 9.5 million to 14 million shared. Data came from immunoSEQ multiplex PCR; TCRdb stores just in-frame clones and leaves some out. That table is the source of V, J and clone size, and D and trimming were worked out from the DNA. The sample records more than 150,000 clones, approximately 80% being singletons. V trimming: 5 bases; J trimming: 0 bases; junction bases outside the gene matches: 12. CDR3 length equals 19 residues. Germline V gene sequence: CDR1 SEHNR, CDR2 FQNEAQ (reference sequence).

The genes are TRBV7-9 and TRBJ2-6; TRBD1 agrees at 8 bases. The receptor comes from a man younger than 30 in good health and CMV-seronegative. The sample comprised PBMCs. CDR3 nucleotide sequence: TGTGCCAGCAGCGTCCCTGGAGGGACAGGTAACTCTGGGGCCAACGTCCTGACTTTC. Its protein product is CASSVPGGTGNSGANVLTF.